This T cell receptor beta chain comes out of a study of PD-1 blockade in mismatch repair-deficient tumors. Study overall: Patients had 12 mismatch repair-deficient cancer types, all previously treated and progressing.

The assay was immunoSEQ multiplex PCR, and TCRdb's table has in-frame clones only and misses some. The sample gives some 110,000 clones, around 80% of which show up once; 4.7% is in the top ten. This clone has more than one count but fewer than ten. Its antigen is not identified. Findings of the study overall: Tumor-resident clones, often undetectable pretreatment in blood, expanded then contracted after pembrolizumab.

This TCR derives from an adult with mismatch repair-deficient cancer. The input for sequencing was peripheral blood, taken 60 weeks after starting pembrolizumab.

CDR3 nucleotide sequence: TGTGCCAGCAGCTTATCCGGGGAGAGCAATCAGCCCCAGCATTTT. Encoded protein: CASSLSGESNQPQHF. The V and J genes are TRBV7-8 and TRBJ1-5; D ambiguous. Germline lookup yields CDR1 SGHVS and CDR2 FQNEAQ. V gave up 2 bases and J gave up 1 base, with 9 bases separating them. This CDR3 has 15 amino acids. Together with reference TRBV7-8 and TRBJ1-5, the CDR3 gives the full variable domain: GAGVSQSPRYKVAKRGQDVALRCDPISGHVSLFWYQQALGQGPEFLTYFQNEAQLDKSGLPSDRFFAERPEGSVSTLKIQRTQQEDSAVYLCASSLSGESNQPQHFGDGTRLSIL.